This T cell receptor (beta chain) was recovered during a study of blood T cell repertoires in COVID-19. Study-level information: Nucleic acid was either cDNA or gDNA, and it came from T cells, B-cell-depleted T cells, or PBMCs.

The authors' processing: Nucleated cell counts were estimated from reference gene primer amplification. Repertoires were generated with immunoSEQ multiplex PCR, while TCRdb's copy carries only in-frame clones and drops some. V and J calls and clone size are those listed in that table; D and trimming were worked out from the DNA. The profile shows about 160,000 clones, around 80% of them singletons. Participants were aged about 18 to 100 years, lived in over 20 US areas, and enrolled virtually. Each recovered donor of Cohort 3 presented with two negative PCRs, clearance, or symptom resolution. The germline CDR1 and CDR2 sequences are LGHNA and YNFKEQ. V was clipped by 1 base and J by 0 bases, with 16 bases between them. The CDR3 totals 19 residues. This clone was picked up many times.

The genes are TRBV4-2 and TRBJ1-6; maybe TRBD1 (5 bases). Sequencing input: PBMCs or T cells enriched from blood (not recorded which). The receptor's source is a man aged 40-49 years who had recovered from COVID-19. This chain's CDR3 is CASSQAGDSFSSYNSPLHF. The CDR3 nucleotides read TGTGCCAGCAGCCAAGCCGGTGACAGCTTTAGCTCCTATAATTCACCCCTCCACTTT.